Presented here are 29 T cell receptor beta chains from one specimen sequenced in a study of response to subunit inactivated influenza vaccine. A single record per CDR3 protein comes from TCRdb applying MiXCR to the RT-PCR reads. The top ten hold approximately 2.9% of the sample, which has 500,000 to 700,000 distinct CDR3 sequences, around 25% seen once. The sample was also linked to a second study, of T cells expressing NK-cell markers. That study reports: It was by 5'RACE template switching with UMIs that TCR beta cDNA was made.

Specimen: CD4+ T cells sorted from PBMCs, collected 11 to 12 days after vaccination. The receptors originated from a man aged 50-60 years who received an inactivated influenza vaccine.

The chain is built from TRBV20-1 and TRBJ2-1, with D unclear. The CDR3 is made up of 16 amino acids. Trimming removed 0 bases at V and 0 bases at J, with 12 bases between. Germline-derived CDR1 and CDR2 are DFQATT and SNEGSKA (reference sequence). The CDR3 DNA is TGCAGTGCTAGAGATCCACCAGTAAGCTCCTACAATGAGCAGTTCTTC. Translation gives CSARDPPVSSYNEQFF.

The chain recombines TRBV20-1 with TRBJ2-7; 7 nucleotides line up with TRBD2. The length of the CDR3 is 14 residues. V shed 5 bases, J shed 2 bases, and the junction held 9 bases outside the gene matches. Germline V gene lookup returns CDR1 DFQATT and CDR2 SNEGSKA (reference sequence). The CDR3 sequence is CSAALARETYEQYF. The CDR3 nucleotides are TGCAGTGCTGCACTAGCGCGGGAGACCTACGAGCAGTACTTC.

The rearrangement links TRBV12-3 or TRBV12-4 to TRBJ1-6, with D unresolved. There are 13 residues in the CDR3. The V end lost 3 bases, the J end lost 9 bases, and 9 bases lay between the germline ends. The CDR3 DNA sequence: TGTGCCAGCAGTTTTCTTGGCACTTCACCCCTCCACTTT. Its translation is CASSFLGTSPLHF.

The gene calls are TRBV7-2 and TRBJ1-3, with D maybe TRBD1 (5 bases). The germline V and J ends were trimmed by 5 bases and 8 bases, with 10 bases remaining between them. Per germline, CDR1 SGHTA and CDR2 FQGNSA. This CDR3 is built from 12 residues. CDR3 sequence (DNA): TGTGCCAGCAGCCAATCCAGGGACACCATATATTTT. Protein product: CASSQSRDTIYF. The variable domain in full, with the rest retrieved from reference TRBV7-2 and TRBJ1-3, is GAGVSQSPSNKVTEKGKDVELRCDPISGHTALYWYRQSLGQGLEFLIYFQGNSAPDKSGLPSDRFSAERTGGSVSTLTIQRTQQEDSAVYLCASSQSRDTIYFGEGSWLTVV.

The CDR3 region is CSVDPWSGGTDTQYF. The CDR3, as DNA: TGCAGCGTTGACCCCTGGAGCGGAGGCACAGATACGCAGTATTTT. V and J are TRBV29-1 and TRBJ2-3, with D perhaps TRBD2 (5 bases). Germline CDR1 is SQVTM and CDR2 is ANQGSEA. The CDR3 runs 15 residues. Trimming took 3 bases from V and 1 from J, leaving 14 bases between them.

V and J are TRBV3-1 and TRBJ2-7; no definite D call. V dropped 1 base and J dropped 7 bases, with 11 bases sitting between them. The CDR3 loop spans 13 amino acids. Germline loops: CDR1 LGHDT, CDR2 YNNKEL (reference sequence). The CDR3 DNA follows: TGTGCCAGCAGCCAAGCTTACGGCTTGGAGCAGTACTTC. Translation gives CASSQAYGLEQYF.

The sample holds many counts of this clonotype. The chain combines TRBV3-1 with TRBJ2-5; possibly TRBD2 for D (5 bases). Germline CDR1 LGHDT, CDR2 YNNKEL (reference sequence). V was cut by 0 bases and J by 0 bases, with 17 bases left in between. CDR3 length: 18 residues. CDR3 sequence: CASSQERETPINQETQYF. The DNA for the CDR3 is TGTGCCAGCAGCCAAGAAAGGGAGACGCCGATTAACCAAGAGACCCAGTACTTC.

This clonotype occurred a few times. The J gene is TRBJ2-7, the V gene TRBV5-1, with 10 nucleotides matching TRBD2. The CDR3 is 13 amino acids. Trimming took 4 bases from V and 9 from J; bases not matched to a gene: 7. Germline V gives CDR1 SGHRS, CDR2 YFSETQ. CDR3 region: CASSTGTSEGQYF. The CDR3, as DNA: TGCGCCAGCAGCACGGGGACTAGCGAAGGGCAGTACTTC.

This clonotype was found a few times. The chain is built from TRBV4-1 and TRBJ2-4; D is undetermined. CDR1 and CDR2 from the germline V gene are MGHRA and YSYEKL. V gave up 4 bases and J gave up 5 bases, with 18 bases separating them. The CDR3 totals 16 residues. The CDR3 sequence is CASSRSETRAENIQYF. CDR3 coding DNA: TGCGCCAGCAGCCGATCAGAGACACGGGCGGAAAACATTCAGTACTTC.

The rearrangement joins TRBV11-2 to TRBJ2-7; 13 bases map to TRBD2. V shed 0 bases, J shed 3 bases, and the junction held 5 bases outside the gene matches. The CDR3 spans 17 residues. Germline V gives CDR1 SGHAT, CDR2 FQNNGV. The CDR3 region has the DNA TGTGCCAGCAGCTTAGATTTGTGGACTAGCGGGAGCTACGAGCAGTACTTC. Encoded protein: CASSLDLWTSGSYEQYF.

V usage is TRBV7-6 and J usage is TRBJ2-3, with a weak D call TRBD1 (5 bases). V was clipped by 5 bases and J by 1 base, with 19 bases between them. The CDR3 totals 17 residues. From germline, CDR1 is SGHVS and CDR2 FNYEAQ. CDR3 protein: CASSLRRTLSGTDTQYF. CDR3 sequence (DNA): TGTGCCAGCAGCCTGAGACGGACACTGTCGGGCACAGATACGCAGTATTTT. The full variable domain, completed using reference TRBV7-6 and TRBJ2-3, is GAGVSQSPRYKVTKRGQDVALRCDPISGHVSLYWYRQALGQGPEFLTYFNYEAQQDKSGLPNDRFSAERPEGSISTLTIQRTEQRDSAMYRCASSLRRTLSGTDTQYFGPGTRLTVL.

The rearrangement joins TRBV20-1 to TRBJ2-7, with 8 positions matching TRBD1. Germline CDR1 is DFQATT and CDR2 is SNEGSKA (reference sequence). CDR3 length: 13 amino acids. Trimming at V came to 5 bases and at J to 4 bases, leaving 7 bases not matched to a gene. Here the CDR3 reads CSASTGGTYEQYF. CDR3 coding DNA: TGCAGTGCTTCCACAGGGGGAACTTACGAGCAGTACTTC.

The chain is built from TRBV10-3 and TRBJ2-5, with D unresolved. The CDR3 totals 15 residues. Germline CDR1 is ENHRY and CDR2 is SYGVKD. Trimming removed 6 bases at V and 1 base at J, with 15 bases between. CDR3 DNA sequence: TGTGCCATCAGCGACCCCGGCGTTGCCCAAGAGACCCAGTACTTC. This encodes CAISDPGVAQETQYF.

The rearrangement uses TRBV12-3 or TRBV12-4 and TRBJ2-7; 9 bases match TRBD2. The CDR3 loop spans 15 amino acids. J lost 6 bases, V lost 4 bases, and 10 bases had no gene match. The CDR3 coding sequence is TGTGCCAGCAGTTGGCAGCGGGGGGTGGGAGGCGAGCAGTACTTC. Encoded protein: CASSWQRGVGGEQYF.

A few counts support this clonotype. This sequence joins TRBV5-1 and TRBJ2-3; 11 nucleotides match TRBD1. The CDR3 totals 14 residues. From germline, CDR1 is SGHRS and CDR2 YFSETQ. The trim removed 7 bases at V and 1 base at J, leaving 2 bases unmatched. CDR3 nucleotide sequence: TGCGCCAGCCAGGACAGGGGGCGCACAGATACGCAGTATTTT. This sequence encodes CASQDRGRTDTQYF.

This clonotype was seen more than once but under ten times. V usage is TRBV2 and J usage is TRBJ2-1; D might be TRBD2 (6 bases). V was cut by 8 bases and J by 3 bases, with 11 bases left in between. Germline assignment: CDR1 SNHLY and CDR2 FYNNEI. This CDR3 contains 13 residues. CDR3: CASRDFDYNEQFF. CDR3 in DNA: TGTGCCAGCCGGGACTTCGACTACAATGAGCAGTTCTTC.

For the CDR3, the DNA is TGTGCCAGCAGTTTAATGGCTAGCGGGGGATACAATGAGCAGTTCTTC. It translates to CASSLMASGGYNEQFF. The V gene is TRBV12-3 or TRBV12-4, the J gene TRBJ2-1, with TRBD2 matching over 10 bases. The ends lost 2 bases at V and 4 bases at J; junction bases unmatched: 5. CDR3 size: 16 residues.

CDR3: CASSLAKGATGNQPQHF. The CDR3 DNA sequence: TGTGCCAGCAGCTTGGCTAAGGGGGCAACGGGGAATCAGCCCCAGCATTTT. This sequence joins TRBV5-6 and TRBJ1-5; 7 bases map to TRBD1. Trimming at V came to 0 bases and at J to 4 bases, leaving 10 bases not matched to a gene. The CDR3 spans 17 residues. Germline V lookup: CDR1 SGHDT, CDR2 YYEEEE.

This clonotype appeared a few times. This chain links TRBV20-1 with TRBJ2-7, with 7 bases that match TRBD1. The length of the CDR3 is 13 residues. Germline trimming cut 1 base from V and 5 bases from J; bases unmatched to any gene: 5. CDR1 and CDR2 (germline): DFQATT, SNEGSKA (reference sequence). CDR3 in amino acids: CSARGGQYHEQYF. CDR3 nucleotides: TGCAGTGCTAGAGGGGGACAGTACCACGAGCAGTACTTC.

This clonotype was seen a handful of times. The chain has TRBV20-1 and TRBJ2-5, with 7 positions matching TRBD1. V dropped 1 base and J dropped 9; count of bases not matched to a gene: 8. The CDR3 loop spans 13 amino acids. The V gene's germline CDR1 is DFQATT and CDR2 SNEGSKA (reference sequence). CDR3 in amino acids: CSARGQGRDPQYF. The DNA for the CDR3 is TGCAGTGCTAGAGGACAGGGCCGCGATCCCCAGTACTTC.

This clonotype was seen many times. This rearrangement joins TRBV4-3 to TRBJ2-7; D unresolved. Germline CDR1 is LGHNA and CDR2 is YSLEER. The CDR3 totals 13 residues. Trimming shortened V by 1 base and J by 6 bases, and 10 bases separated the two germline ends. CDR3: CASSQGLSVEQYF. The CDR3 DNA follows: TGCGCCAGCAGCCAAGGTTTAAGCGTCGAGCAGTACTTC.

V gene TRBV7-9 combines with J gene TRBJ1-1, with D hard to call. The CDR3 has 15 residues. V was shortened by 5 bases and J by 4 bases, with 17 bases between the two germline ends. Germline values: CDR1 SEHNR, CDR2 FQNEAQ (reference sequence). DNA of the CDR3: TGTGCCAGCAGCCAGGATACTGCAATGGGCACTGAAGCTTTCTTT. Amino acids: CASSQDTAMGTEAFF.

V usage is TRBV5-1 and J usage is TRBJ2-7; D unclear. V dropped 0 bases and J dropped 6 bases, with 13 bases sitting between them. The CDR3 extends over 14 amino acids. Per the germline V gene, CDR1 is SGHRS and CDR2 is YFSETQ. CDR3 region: CASSLGSTPSEQYF. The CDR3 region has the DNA TGCGCCAGCAGCTTGGGCTCGACTCCCTCCGAGCAGTACTTC.

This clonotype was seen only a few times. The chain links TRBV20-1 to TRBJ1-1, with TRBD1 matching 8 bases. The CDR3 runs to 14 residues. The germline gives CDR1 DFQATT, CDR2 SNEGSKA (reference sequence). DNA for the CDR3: TGCAGCAGACTCCCGGGACAGGTAAACACTGAAGCTTTCTTT. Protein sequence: CSRLPGQVNTEAFF.

For the CDR3, the DNA is TGCAGTGCTAGAGGTCTAGCGGGAAGGGGGAGAAGCACAGATACGCAGTATTTT. Translating it yields CSARGLAGRGRSTDTQYF. V and J are TRBV20-1 and TRBJ2-3, with 9 bases aligning to TRBD2. CDR1 DFQATT and CDR2 SNEGSKA come from the germline V gene (reference sequence). The J segment lost 0 bases and the V segment lost 1 base, leaving 11 bases of the junction unmatched. The CDR3 runs 18 residues.

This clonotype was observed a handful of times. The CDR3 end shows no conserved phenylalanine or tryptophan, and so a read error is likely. In DNA form, the CDR3 reads TGTGCCAGCAGCCATACAGGAAGCTCCTACGAGCAGTACCTC. This translates into CASSHTGSSYEQYL. The V and J genes are TRBV7-9 and TRBJ2-7, with TRBD1 as a possible D gene (5 bases). V gave up 5 bases and J gave up 0 bases, with 11 bases separating them. Germline V lookup: CDR1 SEHNR, CDR2 FQNEAQ (reference sequence). CDR3 length equals 14 residues.

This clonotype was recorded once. The CDR3 reads CASSLVLGLAYNEQFF. The CDR3 region has the DNA TGTGCCAGCAGTTTAGTTTTAGGACTAGCGTACAATGAGCAGTTCTTC. This chain joins TRBV12-3 or TRBV12-4 and TRBJ2-1, with 9 bases identical to TRBD2. The CDR3 runs 16 residues. Trimming cost V 1 base and J 4 bases; bases outside gene matches: 5.

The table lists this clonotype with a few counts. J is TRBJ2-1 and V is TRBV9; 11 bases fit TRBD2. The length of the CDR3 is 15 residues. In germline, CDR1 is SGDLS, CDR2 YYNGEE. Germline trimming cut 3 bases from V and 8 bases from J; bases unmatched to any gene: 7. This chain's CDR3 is CASSALAGGLHEQFF. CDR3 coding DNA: TGTGCCAGCAGCGCCCTAGCGGGAGGTCTTCATGAGCAGTTCTTC. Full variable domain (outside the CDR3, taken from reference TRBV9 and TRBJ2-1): DSGVTQTPKHLITATGQRVTLRCSPRSGDLSVYWYQQSLDQGLQFLIQYYNGEERAKGNILERFSAQQFPDLHSELNLSSLELGDSALYFCASSALAGGLHEQFFGPGTRLTVL.

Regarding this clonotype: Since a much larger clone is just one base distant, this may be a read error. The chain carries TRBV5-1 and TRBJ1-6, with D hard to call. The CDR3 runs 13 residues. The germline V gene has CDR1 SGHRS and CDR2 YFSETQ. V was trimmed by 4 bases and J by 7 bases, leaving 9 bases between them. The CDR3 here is CASSETGNSPLHF. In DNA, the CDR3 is TGCGCCAGCAGCGAGACGGGGAATTCACCCCTCCACTTT. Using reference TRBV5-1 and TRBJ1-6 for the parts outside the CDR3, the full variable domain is KAGVTQTPRYLIKTRGQQVTLSCSPISGHRSVSWYQQTPGQGLQFLFEYFSETQRNKGNFPGRFSGRQFSNSRSEMNVSTLELGDSALYLCASSETGNSPLHFGNGTRLTVT.